This T cell receptor beta chain was sequenced during a study of beta chain features in type 1 diabetes. Study-wide results and caveats: Researchers cautioned that cDNA sequencing could over-represent cells with high TCR expression.

Remarks on this clone: Its antigen is undetermined.

Sequencing targeted expressed TCRB transcripts, as all isolated RNA had been reverse transcribed. Around 3.57 million reads was the average for naive, central memory and regulatory T cell samples. Produced via immunoSEQ multiplex PCR; TCRdb's table is partial and in-frame only. The sample holds more than 350,000 clones; roughly 10% are singletons and the top ten take approximately 0.05%. Staining for CD45RO/CCR7/CD25/CD127/CD95/CD27 allowed sorting of CD4+ naive, central memory, regulatory and stem cell-like memory cells. The sample consisted of naive CD4+ T cells from blood. The receptor was derived from a woman aged 18-35 years in good health.

The CDR3 sequence: CASSLAPGSHIQYF. CDR3 sequence (DNA): TGTGCCAGCAGCCTCGCCCCGGGATCCCATATTCAGTACTTC. The chain is built from TRBV7-8 and TRBJ2-7, with D tentatively TRBD2 (5 bases). V was clipped by 5 bases and J by 10 bases, with 21 bases between them. Germline V gene lookup returns CDR1 SGHVS and CDR2 FQNEAQ. This CDR3 comprises 14 residues.